Following are 32 T cell receptor beta chains from one sample sequenced in a study of blood T cell repertoires in COVID-19 (dated by TCRdb to between 2020 and 2021). The library relied on the immunoSEQ multiplex PCR assay. TCRdb retrieved this table from immuneACCESS and kept in-frame rearrangements only. Not all clones are present; in checked studies, unresolved V genes account for under half, and no reason is known for the remainder. Recorded for this sample are about 380,000 clones; roughly 86% of them occurred a single time. The leading ten clones occupy roughly 1.1% of the sample. The sequenced sample consisted of peripheral blood. Every receptor here comes from a human donor with acute or convalescent COVID-19. The donor label of this sample is uncertain.

J is TRBJ2-3 and V is TRBV5-1; D gene ambiguous. Germline lookup yields CDR1 SGHRS and CDR2 YFSETQ. V was trimmed by 0 bases and J by 1 base, leaving 6 bases between them. There are 14 residues in the CDR3. The CDR3 nucleotides read TGCGCCAGCAGCTTGGACAGCCGCACAGATACGCAGTATTTT. As protein: CASSLDSRTDTQYF. Drawing the rest from reference TRBV5-1 and TRBJ2-3, the complete variable domain is KAGVTQTPRYLIKTRGQQVTLSCSPISGHRSVSWYQQTPGQGLQFLFEYFSETQRNKGNFPGRFSGRQFSNSRSEMNVSTLELGDSALYLCASSLDSRTDTQYFGPGTRLTVL.

This clone was detected only once. V usage is TRBV10-3 and J usage is TRBJ1-1; 7 nucleotides match TRBD1. Germline-derived CDR1 and CDR2 are ENHRY and SYGVKD. V shed 10 bases and J 2 bases; nucleotides not matched to a gene: 7. The CDR3 has 13 residues. The CDR3 spells CATMDRQNTEAFF. CDR3 sequence (DNA): TGTGCCACCATGGACAGGCAAAACACTGAAGCTTTCTTT.

This chain uses TRBV2 with TRBJ1-3; D gene ambiguous. V was trimmed by 8 bases and J by 0 bases, leaving 14 bases between them. CDR3 size: 15 residues. In germline, CDR1 is SNHLY, CDR2 FYNNEI. CDR3 coding DNA: TGTGCCAGCGGCAGAAACCACCCCTCTGGAAACACCATATATTTT. This gives the protein CASGRNHPSGNTIYF.

This rearrangement joins TRBV7-8 to TRBJ1-1; D unclear. Germline CDR1 SGHVS, CDR2 FQNEAQ. The CDR3 has 13 amino acids. Trimming removed 2 bases at V and 0 bases at J, with 4 bases between. CDR3 in DNA: TGTGCCAGCAGCTTACAGGTGAACACTGAAGCTTTCTTT. It codes for CASSLQVNTEAFF. Combining the CDR3 with reference TRBV7-8 and TRBJ1-1 gives the whole variable domain GAGVSQSPRYKVAKRGQDVALRCDPISGHVSLFWYQQALGQGPEFLTYFQNEAQLDKSGLPSDRFFAERPEGSVSTLKIQRTQQEDSAVYLCASSLQVNTEAFFGQGTRLTVV.

This chain connects TRBV27 to TRBJ2-3; TRBD1 aligns across 9 bases. The CDR3 is 16 residues long. J was trimmed by 7 bases and V by 5 bases; bases with no gene match: 13. CDR1 and CDR2 (germline): MNHEY, SMNVEV (reference sequence). CDR3 protein: CASSIKGGGTGNTQYF. Written as DNA, the CDR3 is TGTGCCAGCAGTATTAAAGGAGGGGGGACAGGGAATACGCAGTATTTT.

This clone was observed once. V and J are TRBV18 and TRBJ1-4; D call uncertain. Germline lookup yields CDR1 KGHSH and CDR2 LQKENI. The CDR3 covers 17 residues. The V gene lost 1 base and the J gene lost 0 bases, with 12 bases spanning the gap. The CDR3 nucleotides are TGTGCCAGCTCACCACAAGGCAGGTCCGCAACTAATGAAAAACTGTTTTTT. It translates to CASSPQGRSATNEKLFF. Drawing the rest from reference TRBV18 and TRBJ1-4, the complete variable domain is NAGVMQNPRHLVRRRGQEARLRCSPMKGHSHVYWYRQLPEEGLKFMVYLQKENIIDESGMPKERFSAEFPKEGPSILRIQQVVRGDSAAYFCASSPQGRSATNEKLFFGSGTQLSVL.

This clone is a singleton in its sample. V gene TRBV10-2 combines with J gene TRBJ2-6; D possibly corresponds to TRBD1 (5 bases). V gave up 4 bases and J gave up 0 bases, with 10 bases separating them. In germline, CDR1 is WSHSY, CDR2 SAAADI. CDR3 size: 16 residues. The CDR3 DNA sequence: TGCGCCAGCAGTGTAGGGGAAAGCTCTGGGGCCAACGTCCTGACTTTC. Translating it yields CASSVGESSGANVLTF.

The rearrangement joins TRBV14 to TRBJ1-1; possibly TRBD1 for D (5 bases). This CDR3 has 13 residues. V was clipped by 4 bases and J by 2 bases, with 8 bases between them. In germline, CDR1 is SGHDN, CDR2 FVKESK. For the CDR3, the DNA is TGTGCCAGCAGCCGACAGATTAACACTGAAGCTTTCTTT. The encoded protein is CASSRQINTEAFF. The whole variable domain, remainder taken from reference TRBV14 and TRBJ1-1, is EAGVTQFPSHSVIEKGQTVTLRCDPISGHDNLYWYRRVMGKEIKFLLHFVKESKQDESGMPNNRFLAERTGGTYSTLKVQPAELEDSGVYFCASSRQINTEAFFGQGTRLTVV.

V and J are TRBV10-1 and TRBJ2-3; the match to TRBD2 covers 10 bases. Germline values: CDR1 WNHNN, CDR2 SYGVQD (reference sequence). This CDR3 region has 15 residues. The J segment lost 5 bases and the V segment lost 3 bases, leaving 5 bases of the junction unmatched. Here the CDR3 DNA reads TGCGCCAGCAGTGAAGTAGCGGGAGGTGGAGATACGCAGTATTTT. This encodes CASSEVAGGGDTQYF.

This chain connects TRBV10-3 to TRBJ2-7; TRBD2 aligns across 9 bases. Germline V gene data show CDR1 as ENHRY and CDR2 as SYGVKD. Trimming took 0 bases from V and 2 from J; bases not matched to a gene: 5. The CDR3 extends over 16 amino acids. The chain's CDR3 is CAISESLAGATYEQYF. The CDR3 DNA is TGTGCCATCAGTGAGTCCTTAGCGGGGGCTACCTACGAGCAGTACTTC.

The chain carries TRBV30 and TRBJ1-5, with 8 bases aligning to TRBD1. The CDR3 contains 13 residues. CDR1 is GTSNPN, CDR2 SVGIG, per germline (reference sequence). The V and J ends lost 3 bases and 6 bases, in that order; junction bases with no gene match: 4. This CDR3 reads CAWSHRGGQPQHF. The DNA for the CDR3 is TGTGCCTGGAGCCACAGGGGGGGTCAGCCCCAGCATTTT.

This chain connects TRBV28 to TRBJ1-1; weak D call: TRBD1 (6 bases). The V gene's germline CDR1 is MDHEN and CDR2 SYDVKM. The ends were cut back, 5 bases at V and 8 bases at J, with 18 bases in the middle. The CDR3 has 14 amino acids. The CDR3: CASSSPNPGTEAFF. CDR3 nucleotide sequence: TGTGCCAGCAGTAGCCCAAATCCCGGGACAGAAGCTTTCTTT.

The CDR3 coding sequence is TGTGCCAGCAGTCTCACACAGGGGGCAGGTGGCTACACCTTC. This gives the protein CASSLTQGAGGYTF. The V gene is TRBV6-5, the J gene TRBJ1-2, with 9 bases lining up with TRBD1. The CDR3 length is 14 residues. With V trimmed by 5 bases and J by 7 bases, 8 bases remained unmatched. Germline lookup yields CDR1 MNHEY and CDR2 SVGAGI.

This rearrangement joins TRBV11-2 to TRBJ2-2; 8 bases match TRBD1. The CDR3 spans 14 residues. V lost 1 base, J lost 13 bases, and 8 bases stayed unmatched. Germline V gene data show CDR1 as SGHAT and CDR2 as FQNNGV. CDR3 nucleotides: TGTGCCAGCAGCTTAGTCTCAGGGGGCCCGTTGCTGTTTTTT. Translated: CASSLVSGGPLLFF.

The gene calls are TRBV5-1 and TRBJ1-4; D ambiguous. The germline CDR1 and CDR2 sequences are SGHRS and YFSETQ. This CDR3 is built from 13 residues. V lost 1 base and J lost 4, with 5 bases in between. CDR3 sequence (DNA): TGCGCCAGCAGCTTGTCCAGTAATGAAAAACTGTTTTTT. Amino acids: CASSLSSNEKLFF.

The J gene is TRBJ2-3, the V gene TRBV3-1 (or the pseudogene TRBV3-2), with 15 bases identical to TRBD2. CDR1 is LGHDT, CDR2 YNNKEL, per germline (reference sequence). With 7 bases clipped from V and 6 bases from J, the junction kept 11 bases outside the gene matches. The CDR3 length is 17 residues. CDR3 bases: TGTGCCAGCACCGTCGGACTAGCGGGAGGGGACGGGGATACGCAGTATTTT. It encodes CASTVGLAGGDGDTQYF.

The V and J genes are TRBV5-4 and TRBJ2-5, with D maybe TRBD2 (6 bases). Germline V gives CDR1 SGHNT, CDR2 YYREEE (reference sequence). V was clipped by 0 bases and J by 5 bases, with 11 bases between them. There are 14 residues in the CDR3. CDR3 coding DNA: TGTGCCAGCAGCTTGGGTTCCGGAGGGGAGACCCAGTACTTC. It is translated as CASSLGSGGETQYF.

The J gene is TRBJ1-1, the V gene TRBV28; D not resolved. Germline V CDR1 and CDR2: MDHEN, SYDVKM. This CDR3 comprises 12 residues. Trimming took off 3 bases at V and 8 bases at J, with 10 bases between the two ends. CDR3 in DNA: TGTGCCAGCAGTTTGAGAGGCGCCGAAGCTTTCTTT. Translation: CASSLRGAEAFF. The full variable domain, its missing parts supplied by reference TRBV28 and TRBJ1-1, is DVKVTQSSRYLVKRTGEKVFLECVQDMDHENMFWYRQDPGLGLRLIYFSYDVKMKEKGDIPEGYSVSREKKERFSLILESASTNQTSMYLCASSLRGAEAFFGQGTRLTVV.

The chain is built from TRBV2 and TRBJ1-6; D is uncertain. The CDR3 extends over 12 amino acids. Per the germline V gene, CDR1 is SNHLY and CDR2 is FYNNEI. V was clipped by 6 bases and J by 5 bases, with 5 bases between them. DNA for the CDR3: TGTGCCAGCAGCCCAGATAATTCACCCCTCCACTTT. It encodes CASSPDNSPLHF.

V usage is TRBV20-1 and J usage is TRBJ1-2; TRBD1 aligns across 7 bases. The CDR3 extends over 11 amino acids. The V segment lost 3 bases and the J segment 7 bases; nucleotides outside the gene matches: 2. Looked up from germline, CDR1 is DFQATT and CDR2 is SNEGSKA (reference sequence). CDR3 sequence: CSASYRGGYTF. The DNA of the CDR3 is TGCAGTGCTAGTTACAGGGGTGGCTACACCTTC.

This chain links TRBV7-8 with TRBJ1-3; D unclear. Germline assignment: CDR1 SGHVS and CDR2 FQNEAQ. V was clipped by 5 bases and J by 0 bases, with 8 bases between them. This CDR3 comprises 14 residues. The DNA for the CDR3 is TGTGCCAGCAGCCGACAACACTCTGGAAACACCATATATTTT. This translates into CASSRQHSGNTIYF.

CDR3 region: CASSLGGSNQPQHF. The CDR3 coding sequence is TGTGCCAGCAGCTTGGGCGGTAGCAATCAGCCCCAGCATTTT. The chain is built from TRBV5-8 and TRBJ1-5, with D hard to call. Trimming shortened V by 0 bases and J by 0 bases, and 4 bases separated the two germline ends. The CDR3 length is 14 residues. The germline gives CDR1 SGHTS, CDR2 YDEGEE.

The chain is built from TRBV28 and TRBJ1-1; 8 positions match TRBD1. Per the germline V gene, CDR1 is MDHEN and CDR2 is SYDVKM. The ends lost 1 base at V and 7 bases at J; junction bases unmatched: 8. The CDR3 runs 15 residues. The CDR3 coding sequence is TGTGCCAGCAGTTTATTGACAGGGGTTGGAGGTGAAGCTTTCTTT. It specifies CASSLLTGVGGEAFF.

This clone was counted a single time. V gene TRBV24-1 combines with J gene TRBJ2-2; no definite D call. V was shortened by 2 bases and J by 5 bases, with 8 bases between the two germline ends. The CDR3 totals 14 residues. The V gene's germline CDR1 is KGHDR and CDR2 SFDVKD. CDR3 residues: CATSDYIQTGELFF. As DNA, the CDR3 is TGTGCCACCAGTGATTATATACAAACCGGGGAGCTGTTTTTT.

This chain joins TRBV10-1 and TRBJ2-5; D is ambiguous. Germline CDR1 reads WNHNN; CDR2 reads SYGVQD (reference sequence). V lost 2 bases to trimming and J lost 5 bases, with 15 bases between them. This CDR3 is 15 amino acids long. CDR3: CASSENIGSGETQYF. In nucleotides, the CDR3 is TGCGCCAGCAGTGAGAATATTGGGTCCGGGGAGACCCAGTACTTC.

This chain joins TRBV15 and TRBJ1-1; a weak D match, TRBD1 (5 bases). The CDR3 loop spans 12 amino acids. V dropped 4 bases and J dropped 3 bases, with 6 bases sitting between them. Germline V gene lookup returns CDR1 LNHNV and CDR2 YYDKDF (reference sequence). CDR3 amino acids: CATSTGDTEAFF. Written as DNA, the CDR3 is TGTGCCACCAGCACGGGGGACACTGAAGCTTTCTTT. Variable domain in full (rest from reference TRBV15 and TRBJ1-1): DAMVIQNPRYQVTQFGKPVTLSCSQTLNHNVMYWYQQKSSQAPKLLFHYYDKDFNNEADTPDNFQSRRPNTSFCFLDIRSPGLGDTAMYLCATSTGDTEAFFGQGTRLTVV.

The V call is TRBV5-1, the J call TRBJ2-1, with TRBD2 matching 7 bases. Unmatched junction bases numbered 9, after V lost 4 bases and J lost 5 bases. CDR1 and CDR2 from the germline V gene are SGHRS and YFSETQ. This CDR3 has 15 residues. CDR3 DNA sequence: TGCGCCAGCAGCGCCGGGGGGTTAGAGAACAATGAGCAGTTCTTC. Residues: CASSAGGLENNEQFF. Drawing the rest from reference TRBV5-1 and TRBJ2-1, the complete variable domain is KAGVTQTPRYLIKTRGQQVTLSCSPISGHRSVSWYQQTPGQGLQFLFEYFSETQRNKGNFPGRFSGRQFSNSRSEMNVSTLELGDSALYLCASSAGGLENNEQFFGPGTRLTVL.

The chain uses TRBV14 and TRBJ2-1, with 11 bases identical to TRBD2. The CDR3 extends over 16 amino acids. Per germline, CDR1 SGHDN and CDR2 FVKESK. The trim removed 1 base at V and 8 bases at J, leaving 7 bases unmatched. CDR3 sequence: CASSQARTSGWDEQFF. The CDR3 bases are TGTGCCAGCAGCCAAGCGCGGACTAGCGGGTGGGATGAGCAGTTCTTC.

The chain joins TRBV6-1 to TRBJ2-5; no reliable D call. Trimming removed 1 base at V and 5 bases at J, with 5 bases between. The V gene's germline CDR1 is MNHNS and CDR2 SASEGT. The CDR3 sequence is 12 residues long. CDR3 DNA: TGTGCCAGCAGTGAAGTGAGGGAGACCCAGTACTTC. Protein product: CASSEVRETQYF.

The chain employs TRBV2 and TRBJ1-1; D possibly corresponds to TRBD1 (6 bases). The CDR3 extends over 15 amino acids. The germline V gene encodes CDR1 SNHLY and CDR2 FYNNEI. The germline V and J ends were trimmed by 0 bases and 3 bases, with 11 bases remaining between them. As DNA, the CDR3 is TGTGCCAGCAGTGAAGCGGGGGGGCCCGACACTGAAGCTTTCTTT. It specifies CASSEAGGPDTEAFF.

The chain recombines TRBV11-2 with TRBJ2-7; 10 nucleotides align to TRBD2. Germline-derived CDR1 and CDR2 are SGHAT and FQNNGV. The ends lost 5 bases at V and 2 bases at J; junction bases unmatched: 6. The CDR3 loop spans 15 amino acids. CDR3 in DNA: TGTGCCAGCAGCGGCGGAGCGGGGGGGACCTACGAGCAGTACTTC. Its protein product is CASSGGAGGTYEQYF.

This clone was seen just once. This chain uses TRBV5-1 with TRBJ1-1, with 7 bases lining up with TRBD1. CDR3 length: 14 residues. Trimming at V came to 6 bases and at J to 8 bases, leaving 13 bases not matched to a gene. In germline, CDR1 is SGHRS, CDR2 YFSETQ. CDR3 sequence reads: CASTPRGDREEAFF. In DNA, the CDR3 is TGCGCCAGCACCCCACGAGGGGACAGAGAGGAAGCTTTCTTT.